This T cell receptor beta chain was found in a study of T cells in Graves' hyperthyroidism and ophthalmopathy. In germline, CDR1 is MGHDK, CDR2 SYGVNS. V was shortened by 6 bases and J by 6 bases, with 11 bases between the two germline ends. This CDR3 spans 12 amino acids. TCR beta CDR3 region amplification was performed from RNA transcripts. The study used the HTBI primer set for a first-round RT-PCR of the TCR CDR3. TCRdb called the multiplex PCR reads again in MiXCR, with one record for every CDR3 protein. This table holds approximately 560,000 distinct CDR3 sequences, around 46% found once. The sequence was collected from a woman between 18 and 29 years old with Graves' hyperthyroidism. Sequencing used peripheral blood or thyroid tissue (not recorded which). The V call is TRBV25-1, the J call TRBJ1-2; D remains ambiguous. CDR3 region: CASSTRTDGYTF. The DNA for the CDR3 is TGTGCCAGCAGCACCCGGACTGATGGCTACACCTTC.